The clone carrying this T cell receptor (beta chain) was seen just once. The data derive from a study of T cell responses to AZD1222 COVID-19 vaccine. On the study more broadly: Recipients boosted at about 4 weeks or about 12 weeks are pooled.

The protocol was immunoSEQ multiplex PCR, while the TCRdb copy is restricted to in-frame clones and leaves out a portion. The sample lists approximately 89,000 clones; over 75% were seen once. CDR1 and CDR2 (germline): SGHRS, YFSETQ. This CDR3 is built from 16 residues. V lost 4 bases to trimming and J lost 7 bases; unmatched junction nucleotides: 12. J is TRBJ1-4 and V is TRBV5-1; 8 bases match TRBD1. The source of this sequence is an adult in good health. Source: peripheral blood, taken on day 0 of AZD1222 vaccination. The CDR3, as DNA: TGCGCCAGCAGCCCGTTCAGGACAGGGTGGGGTGAAAAACTGTTTTTT. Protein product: CASSPFRTGWGEKLFF.